This entry features one TCR beta chain sequence. The data originate from a study of control samples from healthy donors and cancer patients. With V trimmed by 7 bases and J by 1 base, 9 bases remained unmatched. The germline V gene has CDR1 SGHDT and CDR2 YYEEEE. The CDR3 runs 16 residues. The protocol was immunoSEQ multiplex PCR, while the TCRdb copy is restricted to in-frame clones and leaves out a portion. This table holds 85,000 to 120,000 clones, 92% found once. The sample was blood. V gene TRBV5-6 combines with J gene TRBJ1-2, with TRBD1 identical over 11 bases. The sequence was collected from a woman aged 18-30 years in good health. This CDR3 reads CASVTGTGGFNYGYTF. As DNA, the CDR3 is TGTGCCAGCGTCACCGGGACAGGGGGATTTAACTATGGCTACACCTTC.